This entry concerns a single T cell receptor (beta chain). This CDR3 spans 15 amino acids. The junction had 10 bases not matched to a gene; V was cut back by 3 bases and J by 6 bases. Germline assignment: CDR1 KGHSH and CDR2 LQKENI. The sample belongs to a study of blood T cell repertoires in COVID-19. Study as a whole: Samples of COVID-19 (acute and convalescent) were obtained from the United States, Italy and Spain. The cDNA or gDNA used as material had been derived from T cells, B-cell-depleted T cells, or PBMCs.

In the original processing: Nucleated cell number was recorded as an estimate derived from reference gene primer amplification. The data were produced by immunoSEQ multiplex PCR, yet TCRdb's version contains in-frame clones alone and is incomplete. The DNA gave D and trimming, while V, J and clone size come from that table. The table has around 130,000 clones, over 75% seen once. The sequence derives from a man between 60 and 70 years old with acute or convalescent COVID-19. This chain joins TRBV18 and TRBJ2-7; 8 nucleotides match TRBD2. The sequencing input was peripheral blood. CDR3 sequence (DNA): TGTGCCAGCTCACCTCGAGCGGGAGATGCATCCGAGCAGTACTTC. Its translation: CASSPRAGDASEQYF.